This record looks at one T cell receptor beta chain sequence and its context. No antigen is known for it. The CDR3 is 14 residues long. CDR1 is SGHNT, CDR2 YYREEE, per germline (reference sequence). V lost 0 bases and J lost 5; bases outside the gene matches: 4. The data were obtained in a study of cytomegalovirus exposure and HLA in healthy donors. PCR amplification relied on 60 Vbeta primers (plus 13 Jbeta primers). The table came from immunoSEQ multiplex PCR; TCRdb's copy has only in-frame clones and leaves some out. The repertoire holds about 89,000 clones, approximately 83% seen once, with 3% to 4.5% in the top ten. Study outcomes and limitations: In an earlier analysis, productive rearrangement rates for most beta V segments clustered near 87% or 30%. Associated with cytomegalovirus, according to the listing, were fewer than 200 TCR beta chains.

The V and J genes are TRBV5-4 and TRBJ1-1; 7 bases line up with TRBD1. The sequence was collected from a female donor in good health and CMV-seropositive. Input material: PBMCs. As DNA, the CDR3 is TGTGCCAGCAGCTTGGAGACAGGGAGGACTGAAGCTTTCTTT. Its protein is CASSLETGRTEAFF.